The following is a T cell receptor beta chain sequence with its context. No antigen is known for it. Per-base quality was not reported, and no clone a single base away is much larger than it. This sample was taken from a study of technical replicates of blood from a handful of donors (dated by TCRdb to between 2016 and 2019). The germline V gene (reference sequence) supplies CDR1 PRHDT and CDR2 FYEKMQ. V gives up 8 bases and J gives up 4 bases, and the segment between their germline ends measures 19 bases. There are 15 amino acids in the CDR3, from cysteine to phenylalanine inclusive. The read is trimmed to its CDR3 DNA, 45 bases read in frame from base 1. Library prep was done by the immunoSEQ multiplex PCR assay. This immuneACCESS table, as held by TCRdb, lists in-frame sequences with V and J called but not all clones. Of the missing ones, under half trace to an unresolved V gene in checked studies; the others have no known cause. The sample table holds more than 65,000 clones, of which approximately 96% were seen once. Jointly, the top ten make up about 0.3% of the sample.

The sequence joins TRBV13 to TRBJ2-3, with TRBD2 tentatively as D gene (6 bases match). The origin of this receptor is a human donor in good health. Material for sequencing was T cells isolated from PBMCs. For the CDR3, the sequence is CASSYWGRPPDTQYF. The DNA reads TGTGCCAGCTCCTACTGGGGGAGGCCCCCAGATACGCAGTATTTT.